What follows is one TCR beta chain and its context. Participant-given clinical history determined each cohort assignment. Assay: immunoSEQ multiplex PCR; the TCRdb copy retains only in-frame clones and omits some. The sample has about 150,000 clones; roughly 87% are singletons. CDR1 and CDR2 from the germline V gene are MDHEN and SYDVKM. CDR3 length equals 13 residues. Trimming left V 2 bases short and J 4 bases short, with 8 bases between. The data were taken from a study of blood T cell repertoires in COVID-19. The sequence was obtained from a woman in her thirties or forties who had been exposed to COVID-19. This chain joins TRBV28 and TRBJ1-1; no clear D. Sequences were obtained from PBMCs or T cells enriched from blood (not recorded which). CDR3 amino acids: CASSLASVTEAFF. Written as DNA, the CDR3 is TGTGCCAGCAGTTTAGCCTCGGTCACTGAAGCTTTCTTT.